This is a list of T cell receptor beta chains from one sample in a study of regulatory T cells in long-lasting Graves disease. TCRdb analysed the multiplex PCR reads with MiXCR anew, one entry per CDR3 protein. The sample holds about 470,000 distinct CDR3 sequences, around 15% seen once. This sample also belongs to another study, concerning T cells in Graves' hyperthyroidism and ophthalmopathy.

Sequenced material: peripheral blood mononuclear cells (PBMCs), taken at new diagnosis, from a patient treated with antithyroid drugs. These receptor sequences come from a man aged 35 to 55 with Graves disease. Both conserved end residues are part of each CDR3. A D gene is named only where the DNA matches it firmly. Clone sizes are given selectively: once, few, many, or a class where the clone is expanded.

size	V	D	J	DNA	CDR3
NA	TRBV27	TRBD1	TRBJ2-5	TGTGCCAGCAGTCCGCGGACAGGGGGAGAGACCCAGTACTTC	CASSPRTGGETQYF
many	TRBV28	NA	TRBJ2-7	TGTGCCAGCAGGTCCACGGGACCGCCCTACGAGCAGTACTTC	CASRSTGPPYEQYF
many	TRBV6-5	NA	TRBJ2-7	TGTGCCAGCAGTTACACCCCCGGGACTGGAGTTTACGAGCAGTACTTC	CASSYTPGTGVYEQYF
few	TRBV7-9	TRBD1	TRBJ2-1	TGTGCCAGCAGCTTACAGGGGGATGAGCAGTTCTTC	CASSLQGDEQFF
many	TRBV20-1	NA	TRBJ1-2	TGCAGTGCCGCGCGGGCAGGGGTTGGCTACACCTTC	CSAARAGVGYTF
NA	TRBV6-1	NA	TRBJ1-5	TGTGCCAGCAGGAACAATCAGCCCCAGCATTTT	CASRNNQPQHF
once	TRBV28	TRBD1	TRBJ2-2	TGTGCCAGCAGCACAGGGGTGTACGGGGAGCTGTTTTTT	CASSTGVYGELFF
NA	TRBV6-1	NA	TRBJ1-3	TGTGCCGTCTCGGTGGTTTCTGGAAACACCATATATTTT	CAVSVVSGNTIYF
NA	TRBV29-1	TRBD2	TRBJ2-2	TGCAGCGTGAGCGGGAGGGCCGGGGAGCTGTTTTTT	CSVSGRAGELFF
NA	TRBV29-1	TRBD2	TRBJ2-1	TGCAGCGTTGGGGGGGGAACTTCTTCCTACAATGAGCAGTTCTTC	CSVGGGTSSYNEQFF
NA	TRBV29-1	TRBD1	TRBJ2-1	TGCAGCGTTCAGGGGGTATCCTCCTACAATGAGCAGTTCTTC	CSVQGVSSYNEQFF
many	TRBV28	NA	TRBJ1-6	TGTGCCAGCAGTCTGCGGACTGGCAATTCACCCCTCCACTTT	CASSLRTGNSPLHF
many	TRBV20-1	NA	TRBJ2-1	TGCAGTGCTAGTAGGGAGATAGGACGCCTATACAATGAGCAGTTCTTC	CSASREIGRLYNEQFF
NA	TRBV28	NA	TRBJ2-4	TGTGCCAGCAGTTACCCAACCGGGGGCAGGGGGTCCAAAAACATTCAGTACTTC	CASSYPTGGRGSKNIQYF
NA	TRBV5-8	TRBD2	TRBJ2-1	TGTGCCAGCAGCATCGGGACTAGCGGGATCTCCTACAATGAGCAGTTCTTC	CASSIGTSGISYNEQFF
many	TRBV6-1	NA	TRBJ2-1	TGTGCCAGCAGTGGCCGAGGGTCGTTACAGGTTAAGAATGAGCAGTTCTTC	CASSGRGSLQVKNEQFF
few	TRBV28	NA	TRBJ2-4	TGTGCCAGCAACTGGGAGGGGGCATTCCCCAAAAACATTCAGTACTTC	CASNWEGAFPKNIQYF
few	TRBV15	NA	TRBJ2-7	TGTGCCACCAGCAGAGATGCGGACTCCCCCGAGCAGTACTTC	CATSRDADSPEQYF
many	TRBV3-1	NA	TRBJ2-7	TGTGCCAGCAGCCAATCGCCAGGGTCCTACGAGCAGTACTTC	CASSQSPGSYEQYF
many	TRBV5-1	TRBD1	TRBJ2-7	TGCGCCAGCAGCTTGGGACAGGGGGCCAACGAGCAGTACTTC	CASSLGQGANEQYF
many	TRBV28	TRBD2	TRBJ2-3	TGTGCCAGCAGTACCCCCGCGGGAGCAGGAGATACGCAGTATTTT	CASSTPAGAGDTQYF
many	TRBV12-3/TRBV12-4	NA	TRBJ2-7	TGTGCCAGCAGTCCCTGGCGGCACTCCTACGAGCAGTACTTC	CASSPWRHSYEQYF
NA	TRBV27	NA	TRBJ2-3	TGTGCCAGCAGTTTGGCCCTAGAAGCAGATGCGCAGTATTTT	CASSLALEADAQYF
many	TRBV7-2	NA	TRBJ2-1	TGTGCCAGCAGCTTAGCAAGGGGCTCCTACAATGAGCAGTTCTTC	CASSLARGSYNEQFF
many	TRBV27	NA	TRBJ2-7	TGTGCCAGCAGTTTCTCGGGAGAATTATACGAGCAGTACTTC	CASSFSGELYEQYF
many	TRBV7-8	TRBD2	TRBJ2-1	TGTGCCAGCAGCTCGGTCTCTAGCGGGAGCAATGAGCAGTTCTTC	CASSSVSSGSNEQFF